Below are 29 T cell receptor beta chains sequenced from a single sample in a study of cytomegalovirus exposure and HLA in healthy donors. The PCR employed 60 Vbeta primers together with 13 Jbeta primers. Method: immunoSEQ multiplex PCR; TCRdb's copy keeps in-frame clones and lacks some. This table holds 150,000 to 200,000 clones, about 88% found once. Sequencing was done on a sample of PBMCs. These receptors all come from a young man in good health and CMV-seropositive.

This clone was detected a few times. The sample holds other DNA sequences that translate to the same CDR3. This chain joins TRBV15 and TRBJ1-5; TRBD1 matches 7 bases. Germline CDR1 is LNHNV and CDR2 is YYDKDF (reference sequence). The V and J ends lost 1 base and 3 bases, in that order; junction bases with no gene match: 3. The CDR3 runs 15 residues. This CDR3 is CATSRGQGDNQPQHF. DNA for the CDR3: TGTGCCACCAGCAGAGGACAGGGAGACAATCAGCCCCAGCATTTT.

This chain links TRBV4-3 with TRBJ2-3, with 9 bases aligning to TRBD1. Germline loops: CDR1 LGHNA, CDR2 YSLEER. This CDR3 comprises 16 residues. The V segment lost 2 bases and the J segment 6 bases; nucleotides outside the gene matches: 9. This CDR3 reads CASSQTGGTTGDTQYF. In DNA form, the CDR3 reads TGCGCCAGCAGCCAAACAGGGGGCACGACGGGGGATACGCAGTATTTT.

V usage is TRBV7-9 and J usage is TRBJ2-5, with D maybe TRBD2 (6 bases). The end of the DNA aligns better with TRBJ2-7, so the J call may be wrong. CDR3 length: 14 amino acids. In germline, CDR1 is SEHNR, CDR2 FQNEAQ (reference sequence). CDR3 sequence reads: CASSLPGSSYEQYF. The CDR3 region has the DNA TGTGCCAGCAGCCTCCCCGGGAGCTCCTACGAGCAGTACTTC.

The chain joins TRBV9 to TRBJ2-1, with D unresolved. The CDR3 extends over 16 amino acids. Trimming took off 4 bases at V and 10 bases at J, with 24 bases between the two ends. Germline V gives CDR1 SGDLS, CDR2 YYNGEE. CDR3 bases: TGTGCCAGCAGCTTAAGCGCATCTTCCCACAATTTGGAGCAGTTCTTC. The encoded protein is CASSLSASSHNLEQFF.

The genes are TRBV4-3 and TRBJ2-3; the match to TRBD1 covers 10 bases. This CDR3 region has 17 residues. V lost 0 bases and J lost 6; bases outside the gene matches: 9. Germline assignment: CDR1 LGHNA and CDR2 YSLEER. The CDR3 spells CASSQDIDRGRKDTQYF. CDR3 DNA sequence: TGCGCCAGCAGCCAAGATATAGACAGGGGGCGTAAGGATACGCAGTATTTT.

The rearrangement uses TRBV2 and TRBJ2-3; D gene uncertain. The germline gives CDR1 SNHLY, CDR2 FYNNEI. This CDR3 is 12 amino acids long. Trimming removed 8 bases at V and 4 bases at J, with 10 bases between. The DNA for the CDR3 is TGTGCCAGCCCCGGCGGATCAGATACGCAGTATTTT. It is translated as CASPGGSDTQYF.

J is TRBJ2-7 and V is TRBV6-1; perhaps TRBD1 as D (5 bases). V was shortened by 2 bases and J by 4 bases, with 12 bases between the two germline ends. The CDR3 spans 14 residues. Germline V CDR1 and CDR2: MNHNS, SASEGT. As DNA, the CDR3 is TGTGCCAGCAGTGAACTCGACAGAAAGTACGAGCAGTACTTC. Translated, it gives CASSELDRKYEQYF.

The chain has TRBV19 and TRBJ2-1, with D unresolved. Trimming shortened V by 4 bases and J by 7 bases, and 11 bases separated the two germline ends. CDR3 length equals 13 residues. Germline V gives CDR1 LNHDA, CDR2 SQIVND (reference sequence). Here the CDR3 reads CASSTLLGNEQFF. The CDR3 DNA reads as TGTGCCAGTAGTACCCTCCTCGGTAATGAGCAGTTCTTC.

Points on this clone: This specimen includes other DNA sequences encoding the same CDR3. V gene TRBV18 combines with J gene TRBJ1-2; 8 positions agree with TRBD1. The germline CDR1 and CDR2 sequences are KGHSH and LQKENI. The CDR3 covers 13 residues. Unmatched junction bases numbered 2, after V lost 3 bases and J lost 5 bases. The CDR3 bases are TGTGCCAGCTCACCGGGACAGGATTATGGCTACACCTTC. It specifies CASSPGQDYGYTF.

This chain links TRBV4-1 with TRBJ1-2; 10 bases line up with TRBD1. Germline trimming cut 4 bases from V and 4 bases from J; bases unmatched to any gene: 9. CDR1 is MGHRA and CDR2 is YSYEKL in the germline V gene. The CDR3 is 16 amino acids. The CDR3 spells CASSPGTGASPYGYTF. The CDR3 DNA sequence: TGCGCCAGCAGCCCAGGGACAGGGGCTTCACCCTATGGCTACACCTTC.

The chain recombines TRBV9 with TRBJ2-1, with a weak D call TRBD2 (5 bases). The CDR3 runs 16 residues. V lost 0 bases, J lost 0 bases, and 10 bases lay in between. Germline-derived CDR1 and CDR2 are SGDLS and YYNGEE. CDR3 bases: TGTGCCAGCAGCGTAGGACTAACCAGCTCCTACAATGAGCAGTTCTTC. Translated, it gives CASSVGLTSSYNEQFF.

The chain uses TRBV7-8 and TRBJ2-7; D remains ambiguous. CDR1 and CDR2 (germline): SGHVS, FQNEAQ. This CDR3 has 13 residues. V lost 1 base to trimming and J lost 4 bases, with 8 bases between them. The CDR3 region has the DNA TGTGCCAGCAGCTTAGACAGACCTTACGAGCAGTACTTC. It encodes CASSLDRPYEQYF.

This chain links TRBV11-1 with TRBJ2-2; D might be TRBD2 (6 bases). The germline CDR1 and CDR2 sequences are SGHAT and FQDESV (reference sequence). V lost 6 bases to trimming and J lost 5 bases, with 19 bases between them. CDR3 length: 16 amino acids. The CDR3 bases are TGTGCCAGCAGGACCAGAGAGGGACGGGGGACCGGGGAGCTGTTTTTT. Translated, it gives CASRTREGRGTGELFF.

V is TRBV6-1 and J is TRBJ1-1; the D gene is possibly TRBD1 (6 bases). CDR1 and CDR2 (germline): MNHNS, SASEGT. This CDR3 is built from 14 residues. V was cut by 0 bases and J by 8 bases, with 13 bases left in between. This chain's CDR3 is CASSEAGGAREAFF. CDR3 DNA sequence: TGTGCCAGCAGTGAAGCAGGGGGTGCACGAGAAGCTTTCTTT.

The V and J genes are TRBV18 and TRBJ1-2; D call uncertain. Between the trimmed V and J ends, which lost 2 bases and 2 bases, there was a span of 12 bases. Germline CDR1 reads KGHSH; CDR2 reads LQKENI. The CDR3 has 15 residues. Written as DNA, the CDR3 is TGTGCCAGCTCACCAGGCTTAGAGGGCAACTATGGCTACACCTTC. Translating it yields CASSPGLEGNYGYTF. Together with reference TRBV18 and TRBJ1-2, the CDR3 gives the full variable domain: NAGVMQNPRHLVRRRGQEARLRCSPMKGHSHVYWYRQLPEEGLKFMVYLQKENIIDESGMPKERFSAEFPKEGPSILRIQQVVRGDSAAYFCASSPGLEGNYGYTFGSGTRLTVV.

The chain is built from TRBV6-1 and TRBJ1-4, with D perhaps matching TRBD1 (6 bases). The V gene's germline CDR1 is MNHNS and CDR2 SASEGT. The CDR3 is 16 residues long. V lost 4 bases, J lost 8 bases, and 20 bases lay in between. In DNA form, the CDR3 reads TGTGCCAGCAGTGCAGACCTAGGGGGTCTTAAGGAAAAACTGTTTTTT. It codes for CASSADLGGLKEKLFF.

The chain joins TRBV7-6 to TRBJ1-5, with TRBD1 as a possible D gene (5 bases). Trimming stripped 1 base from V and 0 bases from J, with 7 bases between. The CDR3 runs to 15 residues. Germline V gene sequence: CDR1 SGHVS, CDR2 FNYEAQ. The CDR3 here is CASSLGTSSNQPQHF. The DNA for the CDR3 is TGTGCCAGCAGCTTAGGGACATCTAGCAATCAGCCCCAGCATTTT. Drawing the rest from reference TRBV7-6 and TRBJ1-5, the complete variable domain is GAGVSQSPRYKVTKRGQDVALRCDPISGHVSLYWYRQALGQGPEFLTYFNYEAQQDKSGLPNDRFSAERPEGSISTLTIQRTEQRDSAMYRCASSLGTSSNQPQHFGDGTRLSIL.

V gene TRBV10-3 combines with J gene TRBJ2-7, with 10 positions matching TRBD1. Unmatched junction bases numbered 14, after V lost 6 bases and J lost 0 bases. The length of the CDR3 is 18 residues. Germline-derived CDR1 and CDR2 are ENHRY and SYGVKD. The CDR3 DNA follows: TGTGCCATCAGCGGGGGGACAGGGGCTCCCATTAGCTCCTACGAGCAGTACTTC. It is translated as CAISGGTGAPISSYEQYF.

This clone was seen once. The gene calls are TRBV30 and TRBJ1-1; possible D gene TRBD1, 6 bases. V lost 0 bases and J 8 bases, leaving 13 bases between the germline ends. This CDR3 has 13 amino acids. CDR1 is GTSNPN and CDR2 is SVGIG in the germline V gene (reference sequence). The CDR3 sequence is CAWSVGGREEAFF. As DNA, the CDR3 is TGTGCCTGGAGTGTAGGGGGGCGGGAGGAAGCTTTCTTT.

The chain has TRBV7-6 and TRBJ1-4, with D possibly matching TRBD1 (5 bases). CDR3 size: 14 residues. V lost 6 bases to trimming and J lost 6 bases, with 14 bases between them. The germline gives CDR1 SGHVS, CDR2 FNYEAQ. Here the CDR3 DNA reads TGTGCCAGCAGTTCGGCAGGGCCGGATGAAAAACTGTTTTTT. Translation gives CASSSAGPDEKLFF.

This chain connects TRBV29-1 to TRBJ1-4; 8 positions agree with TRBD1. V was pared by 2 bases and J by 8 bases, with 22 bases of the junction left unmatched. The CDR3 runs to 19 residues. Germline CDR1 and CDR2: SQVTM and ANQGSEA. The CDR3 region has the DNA TGCAGCGTTGAAAGGAGCAGGGGGCTAGAGGAGTGGGGTGTCGAAAAACTGTTTTTT. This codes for CSVERSRGLEEWGVEKLFF. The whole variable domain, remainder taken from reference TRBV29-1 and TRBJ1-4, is SAVISQKPSRDICQRGTSLTIQCQVDSQVTMMFWYRQQPGQSLTLIATANQGSEATYESGFVIDKFPISRPNLTFSTLTVSNMSPEDSSIYLCSVERSRGLEEWGVEKLFFGSGTQLSVL.

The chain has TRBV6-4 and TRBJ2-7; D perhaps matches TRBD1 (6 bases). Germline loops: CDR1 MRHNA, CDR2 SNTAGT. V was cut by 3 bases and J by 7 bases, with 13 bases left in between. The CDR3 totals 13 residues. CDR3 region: CASSETGSDEQYF. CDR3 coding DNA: TGTGCCAGCAGTGAAACAGGGTCAGATGAGCAGTACTTC.

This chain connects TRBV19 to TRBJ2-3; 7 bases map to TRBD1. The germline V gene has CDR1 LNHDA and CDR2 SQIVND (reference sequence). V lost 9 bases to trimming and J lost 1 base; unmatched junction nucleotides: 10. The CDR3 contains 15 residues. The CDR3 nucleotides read TGTGCCAGCTCGACAGGGACCGTCGGCACAGATACGCAGTATTTT. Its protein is CASSTGTVGTDTQYF.

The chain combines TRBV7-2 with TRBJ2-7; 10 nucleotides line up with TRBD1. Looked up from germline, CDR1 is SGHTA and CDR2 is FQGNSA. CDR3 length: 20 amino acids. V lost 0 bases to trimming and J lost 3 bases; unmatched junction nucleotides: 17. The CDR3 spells CASSLALGQGVSMPDYEQYF. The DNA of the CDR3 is TGTGCCAGCAGCTTAGCGCTAGGACAGGGGGTCTCAATGCCGGACTACGAGCAGTACTTC. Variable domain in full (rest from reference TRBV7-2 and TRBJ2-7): GAGVSQSPSNKVTEKGKDVELRCDPISGHTALYWYRQSLGQGLEFLIYFQGNSAPDKSGLPSDRFSAERTGGSVSTLTIQRTQQEDSAVYLCASSLALGQGVSMPDYEQYFGPGTRLTVT.

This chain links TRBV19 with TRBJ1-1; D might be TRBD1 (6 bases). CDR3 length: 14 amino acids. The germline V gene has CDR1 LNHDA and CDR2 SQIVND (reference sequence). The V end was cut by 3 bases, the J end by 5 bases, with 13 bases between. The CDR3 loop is CASSIPGVSTEAFF. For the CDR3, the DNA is TGTGCCAGTAGTATCCCAGGGGTGAGTACTGAAGCTTTCTTT.

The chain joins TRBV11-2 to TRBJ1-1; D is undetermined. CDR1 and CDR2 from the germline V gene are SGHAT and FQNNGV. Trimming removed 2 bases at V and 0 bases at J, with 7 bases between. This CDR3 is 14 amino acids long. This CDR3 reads CASSLSVMNTEAFF. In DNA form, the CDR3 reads TGTGCCAGCAGCTTATCGGTTATGAACACTGAAGCTTTCTTT.

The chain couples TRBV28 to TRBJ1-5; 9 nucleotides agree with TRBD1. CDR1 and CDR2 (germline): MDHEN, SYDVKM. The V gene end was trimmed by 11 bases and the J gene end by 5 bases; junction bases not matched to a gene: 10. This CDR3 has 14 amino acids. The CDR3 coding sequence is TGTGCCGGGACCGGGACAGGGCTGCATCAGCCCCAGCATTTT. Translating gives CAGTGTGLHQPQHF.

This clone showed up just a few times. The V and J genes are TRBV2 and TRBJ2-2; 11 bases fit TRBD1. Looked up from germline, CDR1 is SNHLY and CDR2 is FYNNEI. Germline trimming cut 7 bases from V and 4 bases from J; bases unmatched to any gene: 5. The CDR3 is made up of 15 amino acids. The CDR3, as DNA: TGTGCCAGCACTCTCGGGACAGGGGGCACCGGGGAGCTGTTTTTT. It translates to CASTLGTGGTGELFF.

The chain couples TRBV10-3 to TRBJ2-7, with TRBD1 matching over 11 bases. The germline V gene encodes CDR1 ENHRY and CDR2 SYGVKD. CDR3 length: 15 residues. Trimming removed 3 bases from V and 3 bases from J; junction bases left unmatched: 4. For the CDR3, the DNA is TGTGCCATCAGTGAAAGGACAGGGGGCGACTACGAGCAGTACTTC. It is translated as CAISERTGGDYEQYF.